The 12 T cell receptor beta chains presented below share a single source sample, sequenced in a study of blood T cell repertoires in COVID-19 (dated by TCRdb to 2019 to 2021). Libraries were built with the immunoSEQ multiplex PCR assay. TCRdb took over this immuneACCESS table, retaining in-frame rearrangements with V and J assigned. Such tables are incomplete; in checked studies, under half of the missing clones stem from an unresolved V gene, and the remainder is unexplained. Across this sample there are roughly 330,000 clones, with about 89% seen only once. The top ten clonotypes cover about 5% of the sample. Sequenced: PBMCs or T cells enriched from blood (not recorded which). These TCRs come from a woman aged 25 to 39 who had recovered from COVID-19.

CDR3 in amino acids: CASIRGQSFTDTQYF. CDR3 nucleotide sequence: TGTGCCAGCATCCGGGGACAGTCGTTCACAGATACGCAGTATTTT. This chain links TRBV11-1 with TRBJ2-3; 7 nucleotides align to TRBD1. Germline values: CDR1 SGHAT, CDR2 FQDESV (reference sequence). This CDR3 is built from 15 residues. The trim removed 7 bases at V and 2 bases at J, leaving 9 bases unmatched.

The genes are TRBV7-9 and TRBJ1-2; D is possibly TRBD1 (5 bases). Germline CDR1 and CDR2: SEHNR and FQNEAQ (reference sequence). CDR3 length: 12 residues. Deletions cut 4 bases from V and 8 bases from J, with 11 bases between. In nucleotides, the CDR3 is TGTGCCAGCAGCTCCAGGGCCTGGGGCTACACCTTC. Translated, it gives CASSSRAWGYTF.

The rearrangement joins TRBV4-3 to TRBJ1-2; TRBD1 agrees at 8 bases. With V trimmed by 7 bases and J by 2 bases, 3 bases remained unmatched. Germline V gives CDR1 LGHNA, CDR2 YSLEER. The length of the CDR3 is 13 residues. CDR3 nucleotides: TGCGCCAGCAACCGACAGGGGAACTATGGCTACACCTTC. Protein sequence: CASNRQGNYGYTF.

The J gene is TRBJ1-5, the V gene TRBV28; 9 bases fit TRBD1. V was clipped by 8 bases and J by 11 bases; unmatched bases: 16. In germline, CDR1 is MDHEN, CDR2 SYDVKM. The CDR3 runs 15 residues. DNA of the CDR3: TGTGCCAGCCTCACCTACAGGGGGCAGGCTTCGGCCCAGCATTTT. The encoded protein is CASLTYRGQASAQHF. Drawing the rest from reference TRBV28 and TRBJ1-5, the complete variable domain is DVKVTQSSRYLVKRTGEKVFLECVQDMDHENMFWYRQDPGLGLRLIYFSYDVKMKEKGDIPEGYSVSREKKERFSLILESASTNQTSMYLCASLTYRGQASAQHFGDGTRLSIL.

The chain is built from TRBV6-2 or TRBV6-3 and TRBJ1-1, with 7 bases matching TRBD1. This CDR3 is built from 15 residues. Per germline, CDR1 MNHEY and CDR2 SVGEGT. V lost 2 bases to trimming and J lost 3 bases; unmatched junction nucleotides: 6. Here the CDR3 reads CASSYTGAADTEAFF. CDR3 DNA: TGTGCCAGCAGTTACACAGGGGCCGCGGACACTGAAGCTTTCTTT.

The chain carries TRBV30 and TRBJ2-3, with TRBD1 matching over 9 bases. The V and J ends lost 5 bases and 2 bases, in that order; junction bases with no gene match: 5. Germline V lookup: CDR1 GTSNPN, CDR2 SVGIG (reference sequence). This CDR3 comprises 14 residues. DNA for the CDR3: TGTGCCTGGGGGACAGGGACCAACACAGATACGCAGTATTTT. It yields the protein CAWGTGTNTDTQYF.

The V gene is TRBV13, the J gene TRBJ1-2, with 7 bases matching TRBD1. Germline V gene sequence: CDR1 PRHDT, CDR2 FYEKMQ (reference sequence). V dropped 3 bases and J dropped 5; count of bases not matched to a gene: 3. This CDR3 has 13 amino acids. The CDR3: CASSFGRGYGYTF. In nucleotides, the CDR3 is TGTGCCAGCAGCTTTGGCAGGGGGTATGGCTACACCTTC.

In this sample, this clone turned up a few times. V and J are TRBV28 and TRBJ1-5; tentatively, D is TRBD1 (5 bases). Germline loops: CDR1 MDHEN, CDR2 SYDVKM. V was cut by 1 base and J by 0 bases, with 10 bases left in between. The CDR3 sequence is 16 residues long. The CDR3 nucleotides are TGTGCCAGCAGTTTATACAGGAGCCTTAGCAATCAGCCCCAGCATTTT. It translates to CASSLYRSLSNQPQHF.

This clone was detected once. The rearrangement joins TRBV7-9 to TRBJ2-7; D perhaps matches TRBD1 (5 bases). Germline V gives CDR1 SEHNR, CDR2 FQNEAQ (reference sequence). Trimming cost V 5 bases and J 0 bases, with 17 bases left between them. The CDR3 loop spans 16 amino acids. CDR3 amino acids: CASSPPGAESSYEQYF. Here the CDR3 DNA reads TGTGCCAGCAGCCCCCCTGGGGCAGAGTCCTCCTACGAGCAGTACTTC.

This chain links TRBV19 with TRBJ1-2; 11 nucleotides agree with TRBD1. This CDR3 is 16 amino acids long. CDR1 LNHDA and CDR2 SQIVND come from the germline V gene (reference sequence). V lost 3 bases to trimming and J lost 5 bases; unmatched junction nucleotides: 8. CDR3 amino acids: CASSIWTGGVRYGYTF. DNA of the CDR3: TGTGCCAGTAGTATCTGGACAGGGGGCGTTCGGTATGGCTACACCTTC.

This clone was detected only once. V usage is TRBV6-5 and J usage is TRBJ2-5; tentative D call: TRBD2 (6 bases). Germline CDR1 is MNHEY and CDR2 is SVGAGI. The CDR3 is 13 amino acids. V was trimmed by 5 bases and J by 7 bases, leaving 14 bases between them. The DNA for the CDR3 is TGTGCCAGCAGTCACGGGGGAGTTCGGACCCAGTACTTC. This sequence encodes CASSHGGVRTQYF.

The J gene is TRBJ2-1, the V gene TRBV5-1; perhaps TRBD2 as D (6 bases). Germline V gene sequence: CDR1 SGHRS, CDR2 YFSETQ. V was clipped by 7 bases and J by 0 bases, with 14 bases between them. The CDR3 is 15 amino acids. DNA of the CDR3: TGCGCCAGCGTTAGCGGCACGAGCTCCTACAATGAGCAGTTCTTC. Translation: CASVSGTSSYNEQFF. The whole variable domain, filled in from reference TRBV5-1 and TRBJ2-1, reads KAGVTQTPRYLIKTRGQQVTLSCSPISGHRSVSWYQQTPGQGLQFLFEYFSETQRNKGNFPGRFSGRQFSNSRSEMNVSTLELGDSALYLCASVSGTSSYNEQFFGPGTRLTVL.